The clone carrying this T cell receptor beta chain has just one count. This sample is part of a study of blood T cell repertoires in COVID-19. Whole-study context: Specimens from acute and convalescent COVID-19 originated in the United States, Italy and Spain. Sources were T cells, B-cell-depleted T cells, or PBMCs; the material itself was cDNA or gDNA.

In the source study's methods: Quantification of nucleated cells was approximated via reference gene primer amplification. Sequenced by immunoSEQ multiplex PCR; TCRdb stores in-frame clones only, minus some. V and J calls and clone size are as listed in that table; D and trimming were resolved from the DNA. Of 150,000 to 200,000 clones detected, 89% appear once; the ten largest clones hold 5.5% to 7.5%. The V gene end was trimmed by 3 bases and the J gene end by 4 bases; junction bases not matched to a gene: 4. Germline CDR1 reads SGHDT; CDR2 reads YYEEEE. The CDR3 spans 13 residues. The source material was peripheral blood. V and J are TRBV5-6 and TRBJ2-7; the match to TRBD1 covers 7 bases. The source of this sequence is a man aged 40-50 years with acute or convalescent COVID-19. CDR3 residues: CASSSTGRYEQYF. The CDR3 DNA reads TGTGCCAGCAGCTCGACAGGGAGATACGAGCAGTACTTC.